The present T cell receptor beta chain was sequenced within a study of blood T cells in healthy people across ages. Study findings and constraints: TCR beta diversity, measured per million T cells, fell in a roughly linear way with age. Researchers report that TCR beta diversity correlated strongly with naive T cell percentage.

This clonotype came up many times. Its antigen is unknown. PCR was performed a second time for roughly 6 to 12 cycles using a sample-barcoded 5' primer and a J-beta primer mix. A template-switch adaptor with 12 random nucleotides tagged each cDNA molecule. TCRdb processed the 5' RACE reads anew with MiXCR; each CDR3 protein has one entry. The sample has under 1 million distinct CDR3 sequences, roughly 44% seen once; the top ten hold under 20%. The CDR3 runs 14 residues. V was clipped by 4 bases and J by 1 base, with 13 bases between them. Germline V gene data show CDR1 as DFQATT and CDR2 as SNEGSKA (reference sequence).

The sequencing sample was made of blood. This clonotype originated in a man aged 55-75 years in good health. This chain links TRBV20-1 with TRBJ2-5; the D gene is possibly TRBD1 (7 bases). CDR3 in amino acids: CSATDRDSQETQYF. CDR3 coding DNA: TGCAGTGCTACCGACAGGGACTCCCAAGAGACCCAGTACTTC.